These 7 T cell receptor beta chains were sequenced from one sample in a study of regulatory T cells in long-lasting Graves disease (dated by TCRdb to the early 2020s). The sample's time point label, decoded: persistent/refractory GD, antithyroid drugs over 5 years with positive TRAb. RNA was extracted from PBMCs in TRIzol for both TCR sequencing and RNA sequencing. The receptor library was made with multiplex PCR. The sequencer was an Illumina HiSeq 4000. iRepertoire HTBI primers and Arm-PCR amplification of CDR3 regions were used to construct TCR beta libraries. The public reads were reanalyzed by TCRdb: fastp trimming at Q25, MiXCR alignment, in-frame beta chains only. Entries are consolidated by CDR3 protein sequence, retaining the most common genes and DNA. This sample lists fewer than 600,000 distinct CDR3 sequences; 20% to 25% were detected once. In total, the top ten clones hold 13% of the sample.

The sample in question was peripheral blood mononuclear cells (PBMCs), obtained when the disease was refractory, from a patient treated with antithyroid drugs. The source of these receptors is a female donor with Graves disease.

The chain employs TRBV4-3 and TRBJ2-2; tentative D call: TRBD2 (5 bases). Trimming left V 3 bases short and J 4 bases short, with 18 bases between. Germline CDR1 is LGHNA and CDR2 is YSLEER. The CDR3 loop spans 17 amino acids. The CDR3 sequence is CASSHSTGGGPTGELFF. DNA for the CDR3: TGCGCCAGCAGCCACTCGACGGGTGGAGGTCCCACCGGGGAGCTGTTTTTT.

V gene TRBV5-1 combines with J gene TRBJ2-4; D gene ambiguous. The ends were cut back, 3 bases at V and 1 base at J, with 11 bases in the middle. The germline gives CDR1 SGHRS, CDR2 YFSETQ. The CDR3 length is 15 residues. The CDR3 here is CASSSGLGAKNIQYF. The CDR3 nucleotides are TGCGCCAGCAGCTCCGGGCTGGGGGCCAAAAACATTCAGTACTTC.

There are many counts of this clonotype. The rearrangement uses TRBV28 and TRBJ1-2, with a tentative D call TRBD1 (5 bases). Trimming left V 6 bases short and J 0 bases short, with 14 bases between. The CDR3 contains 15 residues. Germline V gene lookup returns CDR1 MDHEN and CDR2 SYDVKM. CDR3 DNA sequence: TGTGCCAGCAGCCGGGGGAGTATAGCTAACTATGGCTACACCTTC. Protein product: CASSRGSIANYGYTF.

This clonotype was seen repeatedly, ten times or more. The chain carries TRBV28 and TRBJ1-2, with D uncertain. This CDR3 is built from 14 residues. The germline CDR1 and CDR2 sequences are MDHEN and SYDVKM. V lost 1 base and J lost 8, with 14 bases in between. The CDR3 coding sequence is TGTGCCAGCAGTTTATCACCCGGGAGGTACGGCTACACCTTC. As protein: CASSLSPGRYGYTF.

Comment on this clonotype: This sequence may be a read error, since a much larger clone differs from it by one base. CDR3 sequence reads: CASSLSTVASGELFF. DNA of the CDR3: TGTGCCAGCAGTCTCTCGACAGTTGCCTCCGGGGAGCTGTTTTTT. The J gene is TRBJ2-2, the V gene TRBV12-3 or TRBV12-4; D might be TRBD1 (5 bases). CDR3 length equals 15 residues. Trimming pared 5 bases from V and 6 bases from J, leaving 16 bases between.

This chain connects TRBV6-1 to TRBJ2-7, with a possible D match to TRBD1 (6 bases). The CDR3 totals 14 residues. Trimming took off 9 bases at V and 5 bases at J, with 20 bases between the two ends. Looked up from germline, CDR1 is MNHNS and CDR2 is SASEGT. The CDR3 loop is CARLAGGGGHEQYF. The DNA for the CDR3 is TGTGCCAGACTGGCTGGGGGTGGGGGCCACGAGCAGTACTTC.

The chain links TRBV5-4 to TRBJ1-6; D uncertain. The CDR3 is made up of 13 amino acids. The germline CDR1 and CDR2 sequences are SGHNT and YYREEE (reference sequence). V shed 2 bases and J shed 9 bases, with 9 bases lying between them. The CDR3 loop is CASSFVGSSPLHF. The CDR3 DNA sequence: TGTGCCAGCAGCTTCGTTGGGAGTTCACCCCTCCACTTT.